The present T cell receptor beta chain was sequenced within a study of molecular identifiers for immune sequencing clone quantification listed by TCRdb under 2018. Background for the entire study: For a replicate experiment, the RNA from either 20,000 or 100,000 naive CD8 T cells was divided into five aliquots, and four of those aliquots went on to sequencing. This methods study benchmarked molecular-identifier clustering-based TCR repertoire sequencing (MIDCIRS) and TCR RNA copy counting, using CD8 T cells to do so. Study-wide findings and limitations: In CMV-specific effector cells, clones with more than 20 RNA copies contained over 98% of molecules, whereas in naive cells such clones contained under 1% of molecules. Without barcode sub-clustering, chimeric consensus sequences inflated TCR diversity; chimeras reached as high as 47%. The naive libraries included spiked-in Jurkat TCR RNA (roughly nine copies' worth), and this RNA is not part of the donor repertoire. Identical TCR molecules sharing a barcode could cause highly expanded clone sizes to be underestimated. About 3 recovered TCR RNA copies per cell were obtained by modeling, versus about 9.7 by digital PCR, implying a capture efficiency of 25% to 35%. Even against a background of around 950,000 naive CD8 T cells, spiked-in Jurkat TCR RNA amounting to a single cell's worth was reported to be detectable.

The library was generated by PCR. These reads were obtained on an Illumina HiSeq 4000. Bulk TCR libraries were prepared as previously described, using TCR primers listed in Table S5. The Qiagen AllPrep DNA/RNA kit was used to purify total RNA. Reads from multiple sequencing runs of the same library were pooled before analysis. Under the source paper's analysis protocol: Only reads with exact TCR constant sequence were kept, trimmed to 150 nt, and grouped by their 12-nt molecular barcodes. Reads in each barcode group were sub-clustered using a 15% Levenshtein threshold, and a quality-weighted consensus sequence was built for each RNA molecule. Non-functional sequences were filtered out, along with any lower-count sequence sitting one edit away from another sequence. Based on a fit of two negative binomial distributions, barcode sub-clusters having less than 20% of the maximum read count were discarded. TCRdb ran its own pipeline on the public reads, namely fastp trimming at Q25 and MiXCR clone calling, and kept in-frame beta chains. For every CDR3 protein sequence, its rows merge into one entry that carries the most common genes and DNA. In this record, the V and J calls reflect TCRdb's handling and not the investigators' own analysis. The table for this sample lists around 470,000 distinct CDR3 sequences; about a fifth of them were counted only once. About 0.8% of the sample is held by the ten biggest clonotypes.

From the cysteine up to the phenylalanine, the CDR3 has a length of 15 residues. Only CDR3 DNA is held: 45 bases, read in frame from base 1. From V the trimming removes 5 bases and from J it removes 5 bases, while the gene matches leave 8 bases of the junction unaccounted for. Naive CD8 T cell libraries were made from 20,000 to 1,000,000 sorted cells using 10%, 30% or 50% of purified RNA. Naive CD8 T cells were FACS-sorted as CD8+CD4-CCR7+CD45RA+ on a BD FACSAria II into RLT Plus buffer. To test detection sensitivity, Jurkat RNA equivalent to more than 8 TCR copies was spiked into samples of about 19,000-1,000,000 naive CD8 T cells. Enrichment of CD8 T cells was performed with RosetteSep CD8+ T Cell Enrichment Cocktail and Ficoll-Paque, after which ACK red cell lysis was carried out. In regard to this clonotype: What antigen it recognizes has not been identified. Per-nucleotide qualities are absent, and no much larger clonotype sits a single base away.

This clonotype originated in a human donor in good health. Some libraries in this study had Jurkat cell RNA spiked in. Specimen: naive CD8+ T cells from blood, with Jurkat cell RNA spiked in. The sample's cell subset or site label, in plain terms: FACS-sorted CD8+CD4-CCR7+CD45RA+ naive T cells. The sequence is built from TRBV12-3 or TRBV12-4 and TRBJ2-1; TRBD2 matches 8 bases in the middle. CDR3 protein: CASSKFSGINNEQFF. The bases read TGTGCCAGCAGTAAATTTAGCGGGATAAACAATGAGCAGTTCTTC.